These 18 T cell receptor beta chains were sequenced from one sample in a study of Graves' ophthalmopathy and Graves' hyperthyroidism. Amplification of the TCR beta CDR3 regions used RNA transcripts (as template). After a first-round RT-PCR with HTBI primers, a second-round multiplex PCR was run. TCRdb re-analysed the multiplex PCR reads in MiXCR, keeping a single row per CDR3 protein. The profile shows about 740,000 distinct CDR3 sequences, roughly two fifths of them singletons. The material sequenced was peripheral blood. The receptor set was obtained from an adult man with Graves' ophthalmopathy.

V gene TRBV4-1 combines with J gene TRBJ1-1; D is uncertain. The CDR3 consists of 16 residues. Germline V CDR1 and CDR2: MGHRA, YSYEKL. V was trimmed by 0 bases and J by 0 bases, leaving 11 bases between them. CDR3 sequence (DNA): TGCGCCAGCAGCCAAGAGAGGCTGGCGGTGAACACTGAAGCTTTCTTT. It is translated as CASSQERLAVNTEAFF.

The V and J genes are TRBV11-2 and TRBJ2-5, with 10 bases that match TRBD1. CDR1 and CDR2 from the germline V gene are SGHAT and FQNNGV. V gave up 5 bases and J gave up 3 bases; unmatched junction bases: 6. The CDR3 contains 15 residues. The CDR3 coding sequence is TGTGCCAGCAGCCGGCCGACAGGGGGCGAAGAGACCCAGTACTTC. Its translation: CASSRPTGGEETQYF.

This clonotype has a count of ten or more. V is TRBV7-2 and J is TRBJ1-6; 7 nucleotides match TRBD1. Germline V CDR1 and CDR2: SGHTA, FQGNSA. This CDR3 comprises 15 residues. V lost 1 base to trimming and J lost 9 bases; unmatched junction nucleotides: 6. CDR3 sequence: CASSLGQGYGSPLHF. The CDR3, as DNA: TGTGCCAGCAGCTTAGGACAGGGTTATGGTTCACCCCTCCACTTT.

This clonotype was seen ten or more times. The chain joins TRBV7-2 to TRBJ1-1; 7 bases map to TRBD1. The CDR3 loop spans 13 amino acids. V dropped 4 bases and J dropped 4; count of bases not matched to a gene: 3. Germline V gene lookup returns CDR1 SGHTA and CDR2 FQGNSA. The CDR3 DNA reads as TGTGCCAGCAGCTCAGGGGGAACCACTGAAGCTTTCTTT. This translates into CASSSGGTTEAFF. Complete variable domain (other parts from reference TRBV7-2 and TRBJ1-1): GAGVSQSPSNKVTEKGKDVELRCDPISGHTALYWYRQSLGQGLEFLIYFQGNSAPDKSGLPSDRFSAERTGGSVSTLTIQRTQQEDSAVYLCASSSGGTTEAFFGQGTRLTVV.

To note about this clonotype: An end of the junction does not agree with germline; a read error may underlie this. The J gene is TRBJ2-5, the V gene TRBV25-1; D may be TRBD1 or TRBD2 (5 bases each). Germline V gives CDR1 MGHDK, CDR2 SYGVNS. The CDR3 loop spans 15 amino acids. The CDR3 DNA follows: TGTGCCAGCAGTGAATTGGGGGTGAGGGGAGAGGCCCAGTACTTC. As protein: CASSELGVRGEAQYF. Complete variable domain (other parts from reference TRBV25-1 and TRBJ2-5): EADIYQTPRYLVIGTGKKITLECSQTMGHDKMYWYQQDPGMELHLIHYSYGVNSTEKGDLSSESTVSRIRTEHFPLTLESARPSHTSQYLCASSELGVRGEAQYFGPGTRLLVL.

This rearrangement joins TRBV20-1 to TRBJ1-5; tentatively, D is TRBD1 (5 bases). Germline V gives CDR1 DFQATT, CDR2 SNEGSKA (reference sequence). The CDR3 sequence is 16 residues long. Deletions cut 5 bases from V and 11 bases from J, with 28 bases between. The CDR3 here is CSAGTLARTGQETQHF. CDR3 nucleotides: TGCAGTGCTGGTACTCTGGCGCGAACGGGGCAAGAGACCCAGCATTTT.

This clonotype came up a few times. The CDR3 sequence is CASSYGPYNEQFF. DNA of the CDR3: TGTGCCAGCAGTTACGGACCGTACAATGAGCAGTTCTTC. V usage is TRBV6-5 and J usage is TRBJ2-1; D uncertain. Trimming removed 2 bases at V and 4 bases at J, with 6 bases between. The CDR3 consists of 13 residues. Germline V CDR1 and CDR2: MNHEY, SVGAGI.

Turning to this clonotype: This may be a read error: a much more frequent sequence differs by one nucleotide. The chain is built from TRBV4-2 and TRBJ1-1, with a tentative D call TRBD1 (5 bases). Germline CDR1 and CDR2: LGHNA and YNFKEQ. CDR3 length: 15 amino acids. CDR3: CGSSLFGGGDTEAFF. CDR3 bases: TGTGGCAGCAGTCTTTTCGGGGGTGGTGACACTGAAGCTTTCTTT.

This clonotype was recorded at least ten times. J is TRBJ1-2 and V is TRBV19; D is unclear. V lost 3 bases and J 6 bases, leaving 14 bases between the germline ends. Germline CDR1 reads LNHDA; CDR2 reads SQIVND (reference sequence). The CDR3 length is 14 residues. This chain's CDR3 is CASSILRPGHGYTF. CDR3 bases: TGTGCCAGTAGTATTCTACGCCCGGGTCATGGCTACACCTTC.

The chain joins TRBV20-1 to TRBJ2-7; the match to TRBD2 covers 12 bases. With 7 bases clipped from V and 7 bases from J, the junction kept 8 bases outside the gene matches. Germline-derived CDR1 and CDR2 are DFQATT and SNEGSKA (reference sequence). The CDR3 consists of 13 residues. DNA for the CDR3: TGCAGTGTTAGGGTGGGACTAGCGGGTGAGCAGTACTTC. Its protein product is CSVRVGLAGEQYF.

About this clonotype: A much larger clone differs by one base, so this may be a read error. The conserved phenylalanine or tryptophan is not found at the CDR3 terminus, so this likely reflects a read error. This chain joins TRBV5-6 and TRBJ2-7; 8 positions match TRBD2. Germline V CDR1 and CDR2: SGHDT, YYEEEE. The CDR3 length is 12 residues. The junction had 3 bases not matched to a gene; V was cut back by 4 bases and J by 6 bases. The CDR3 loop is CASSGTSREQYL. The CDR3 DNA follows: TGTGCCAGCAGCGGGACTAGTCGCGAGCAGTACCTC.

This chain uses TRBV25-1 with TRBJ1-2; no clear D. The V gene lost 8 bases and the J gene lost 8 bases, with 18 bases spanning the gap. The CDR3 is 13 amino acids. From germline, CDR1 is MGHDK and CDR2 SYGVNS. The CDR3 spells CASSPTSTDGYTF. The CDR3 nucleotides read TGTGCCAGCTCACCAACCTCAACAGACGGCTACACCTTC.

A word on this clonotype: Just one base apart from a much larger clone, this may be a read error. The V gene is TRBV7-9, the J gene TRBJ1-4; D call uncertain. This CDR3 has 13 residues. CDR1 is SEHNR, CDR2 FQNEAQ, per germline (reference sequence). Trimming shortened V by 5 bases and J by 5 bases, and 9 bases separated the two germline ends. The CDR3 sequence: CASSPEGNEKLFF. The CDR3 nucleotides read TGTGCCAGCAGCCCGGAAGGGAATGAAAAACTGTTTTTT.

This clonotype was seen many times. The rearrangement links TRBV20-1 to TRBJ2-7, with 8 nucleotides matching TRBD2. Germline CDR1 is DFQATT and CDR2 is SNEGSKA (reference sequence). The CDR3 extends over 13 amino acids. After removal of 4 bases from V and 6 bases from J, the junction contained 8 bases not matched to a gene. CDR3: CSAMPGGTPEQYF. The CDR3 DNA is TGCAGTGCTATGCCGGGGGGGACGCCCGAGCAGTACTTC.

This chain joins TRBV20-1 and TRBJ2-5, with 7 bases matching TRBD2. Germline trimming cut 6 bases from V and 13 bases from J; bases unmatched to any gene: 14. The V gene's germline CDR1 is DFQATT and CDR2 SNEGSKA (reference sequence). There are 12 residues in the CDR3. CDR3 DNA sequence: TGCAGTGCGAAGCGGGACTCCAGCCCGATGTACTTC. It yields the protein CSAKRDSSPMYF.

This clonotype was picked up many times. The chain joins TRBV10-1 to TRBJ2-7; weak D call: TRBD1 (6 bases). V was pared by 3 bases and J by 7 bases, with 10 bases between. Germline loops: CDR1 WNHNN, CDR2 SYGVQD (reference sequence). The CDR3 is 12 residues long. This CDR3 reads CASSDQGREQYF. DNA for the CDR3: TGCGCCAGCAGTGACCAGGGGAGAGAGCAGTACTTC.

This clonotype has a handful of counts. The V and J genes are TRBV12-3 or TRBV12-4 and TRBJ2-7, with 14 nucleotides matching TRBD2. Trimming at V came to 5 bases and at J to 6 bases, leaving 6 bases not matched to a gene. This CDR3 is 15 amino acids long. CDR3 nucleotide sequence: TGTGCCAGCAGTAGAGGGACTAGCGGGAGTTTCGAGCAGTACTTC. It yields the protein CASSRGTSGSFEQYF.

This clonotype has a single count. Relative to the germline gene, one junction end is altered; a read error may explain this. The chain combines TRBV10-2 with TRBJ1-2, with D hard to call. The CDR3 contains 13 residues. Germline CDR1 and CDR2: WSHSY and SAAADI. The CDR3 coding sequence is TGTGCCAGCGGCCAACACAGCGTCTATGGCTACACCTTC. Protein: CASGQHSVYGYTF.